The 9 T cell receptor beta chains reported below all come from one sample, sequenced in a study of blood T cell repertoires in COVID-19. Repertoires were generated with immunoSEQ multiplex PCR, while TCRdb's copy carries only in-frame clones and drops some. Among 200,000 to 250,000 clones listed, 86% were seen once. Sequenced sample: peripheral blood. These TCRs come from a woman between 45 and 60 years old with acute or convalescent COVID-19.

This chain connects TRBV30 to TRBJ1-3, with D unresolved. Per the germline V gene, CDR1 is GTSNPN and CDR2 is SVGIG (reference sequence). V gave up 0 bases and J gave up 11 bases, with 8 bases separating them. The CDR3 has 11 amino acids. In DNA, the CDR3 is TGTGCCTGGAGTGTTGACTACGCCATATATTTT. Translating it yields CAWSVDYAIYF. Full variable domain (outside the CDR3, taken from reference TRBV30 and TRBJ1-3): SQTIHQWPATLVQPVGSPLSLECTVEGTSNPNLYWYRQAAGRGLQLLFYSVGIGQISSEVPQNLSASRPQDRQFILSSKKLLLSDSGFYLCAWSVDYAIYFGEGSWLTVV.

The V and J genes are TRBV2 and TRBJ2-5; 7 nucleotides line up with TRBD1. J was trimmed by 2 bases and V by 5 bases; bases with no gene match: 11. Germline V gene sequence: CDR1 SNHLY, CDR2 FYNNEI. The CDR3 contains 16 residues. The CDR3 DNA reads as TGTGCCAGCAGTCCCCCTAACGGACAGGTTCAAGAGACCCAGTACTTC. This encodes CASSPPNGQVQETQYF.

This chain links TRBV30 with TRBJ1-6, with unresolved D. The CDR3 sequence is 14 residues long. The V gene lost 4 bases and the J gene lost 4 bases, with 11 bases spanning the gap. Per germline, CDR1 GTSNPN and CDR2 SVGIG (reference sequence). DNA for the CDR3: TGTGCCTGGAATGTGGAGATATATAATTCACCCCTCCACTTT. As protein: CAWNVEIYNSPLHF.

The chain uses TRBV5-1 and TRBJ1-3; TRBD1 aligns across 8 bases. V lost 0 bases to trimming and J lost 2 bases; unmatched junction nucleotides: 10. The V gene's germline CDR1 is SGHRS and CDR2 YFSETQ. This CDR3 is built from 18 residues. The CDR3 here is CASSLGGRQGAAGNTIYF. The DNA for the CDR3 is TGCGCCAGCAGCTTGGGGGGTCGCCAGGGGGCAGCTGGAAACACCATATATTTT.

The chain has TRBV6-5 and TRBJ2-5; tentatively, D is TRBD2 (6 bases). CDR1 MNHEY and CDR2 SVGAGI come from the germline V gene. The CDR3 is 12 amino acids. The V gene lost 5 bases and the J gene lost 5 bases, with 9 bases spanning the gap. The CDR3 coding sequence is TGTGCCAGCAGTAACAGCGGGGAGACCCAGTACTTC. Its protein is CASSNSGETQYF.

This rearrangement joins TRBV18 to TRBJ1-6; D remains ambiguous. The CDR3 covers 12 residues. Germline assignment: CDR1 KGHSH and CDR2 LQKENI. The germline V and J ends were trimmed by 3 bases and 10 bases, with 7 bases remaining between them. CDR3 DNA sequence: TGTGCCAGCTCACCCTTGAGCTCACCCCTCCACTTT. This translates into CASSPLSSPLHF.

This clone was found once. The V and J genes are TRBV2 and TRBJ2-1, with 11 bases fitting TRBD1. Germline V CDR1 and CDR2: SNHLY, FYNNEI. The CDR3 spans 13 residues. Trimming at V came to 7 bases and at J to 9 bases, leaving 5 bases not matched to a gene. The CDR3 bases are TGTGCCAGCACCCGGACAGGGGGCGGTGAGCAGTTCTTC. Its protein is CASTRTGGGEQFF.

The J gene is TRBJ1-1, the V gene TRBV5-4; possible D gene TRBD1, 5 bases. Trimming shortened V by 0 bases and J by 4 bases, and 10 bases separated the two germline ends. Germline V gene sequence: CDR1 SGHNT, CDR2 YYREEE (reference sequence). The CDR3 runs to 14 residues. CDR3 amino acids: CASSLEQGRTEAFF. As DNA, the CDR3 is TGTGCCAGCAGCTTGGAGCAGGGTCGCACTGAAGCTTTCTTT.

J is TRBJ1-3 and V is TRBV3-1 (or the pseudogene TRBV3-2), with 7 positions matching TRBD1. The CDR3 extends over 15 amino acids. Trimming at V came to 7 bases and at J to 1 base, leaving 7 bases not matched to a gene. Germline CDR1 is LGHDT and CDR2 is YNNKEL (reference sequence). CDR3 nucleotide sequence: TGTGCCAGCACCCCGGGACAGTCGTCTGGAAACACCATATATTTT. Protein: CASTPGQSSGNTIYF.